These T cell receptor beta chains were read from a single sample in a study of graft-versus-host responses after intestinal transplantation. The assay was immunoSEQ multiplex PCR, and TCRdb's table has in-frame clones only and misses some. The repertoire includes about 43,000 clones, approximately 94% of them detected once, and roughly 1.5% sits in the top ten. The material was PBMCs, obtained about 350 days after intestinal transplant. The receptors here all came from a human patient who received an intestinal transplant, so some T cells may come from the graft donor. The CDR3 runs from the conserved cysteine through the conserved F or W. Fields, in order: clone size, V gene, J gene, CDR3 protein. Size is stated for part of the rows, as once, few or many counts, or as a class when the clone is expanded.

NA,TRBV27,TRBJ2-7,CASSLGPGSSYEQYF
NA,TRBV7-2,TRBJ1-5,CASSSTGSSNQPQHF
NA,TRBV7-9,TRBJ1-2,CASSVIGIYGYTF
NA,TRBV18,TRBJ2-7,CASSPQKGSTPYEQYF
NA,TRBV5-1,TRBJ2-1,CASSPLTGQGEDEQFF
NA,TRBV5-4,TRBJ1-2,CASSFTTGGGYTF
NA,TRBV5-4,TRBJ1-1,CASSPRQGAVTEAFF
NA,TRBV5-1,TRBJ2-2,CASSLSQGNTGELFF
NA,TRBV6-5,TRBJ2-5,CASTPAEGQEETQYF
NA,TRBV5-1,TRBJ1-1,CASSFPTVPNTEAFF
NA,TRBV19,TRBJ2-1,CASISWGDEQFF
NA,TRBV5-1,TRBJ2-3,CASSPRRTGVTDTQYF
once,TRBV6-5,TRBJ1-6,CASSYGPGQSPQPLHF
NA,TRBV6-5,TRBJ1-1,CASRKIGSFAEAFF